This T cell receptor (beta chain) was profiled in a study of T cell changes during pregnancy in multiple sclerosis (dated by TCRdb to 2018 to 2020). About the study as a whole: In women with multiple sclerosis, the researchers looked at how the T cell repertoire shifted as pregnancy progressed.

Library method: the immunoSEQ multiplex PCR assay. TCRdb limited this immuneACCESS table to in-frame rearrangements with V and J called. A share of clones is missing; checked studies link under half to unresolved V genes, and the rest is unexplained. The sample data list under 75,000 clones, and approximately 90% of these were observed just once. The ten largest clones capture roughly 1.5% of the sample. This clone was counted once. It lacks a known antigen. No base quality information exists; no much larger clone differs at one position. According to the germline V gene, CDR1 reads SNHLY and CDR2 reads FYNNEI. From cysteine to phenylalanine, the CDR3 is 15 amino acids long. CDR3 DNA is the only sequence kept; it has 45 bases, read in frame from the first base. V sheds 6 bases and J sheds 0 bases, leaving 9 bases between their ends.

The chain couples TRBV2 to TRBJ2-6; the D gene is not confidently resolved. This receptor was identified in a female donor in good health, enrolled as a control in a pregnancy study. Sequences were derived from peripheral blood, sampled in the third trimester of pregnancy. The CDR3 sequence is CASSPGFSGANVLTF. The DNA reads as follows: TGTGCCAGCAGCCCAGGCTTCTCTGGGGCCAACGTCCTGACTTTC.